This record concerns one T cell receptor (beta chain) sequence. Its specificity is unknown. The data derive from a study of blood T cells in healthy people across ages. The study's findings and limits: There was no known CMV status for donors, so expanded clonotype changes were possibly confounded.

Germline values: CDR1 LGHNA, CDR2 YSLEER. This CDR3 comprises 16 residues. The V end lost 0 bases, the J end lost 0 bases, and 9 bases lay between the germline ends. The authors ran a second PCR of about 7 to 12 cycles using a sample-barcoded 5' primer and a J-beta primer mix. TCRdb reanalysed the 5' RACE reads using MiXCR and keeps one entry per CDR3 protein. The data show some 700,000 distinct CDR3 sequences, with about a fifth seen just once and less than 25% held by the top ten. Sequenced input: blood. The chain combines TRBV4-3 with TRBJ2-1, with D unresolved. This sequence originates from a man between 65 and 80 years old in good health. CDR3 sequence: CASSQDLASSYNEQFF. The CDR3, as DNA: TGCGCCAGCAGCCAAGATCTTGCTAGCTCCTACAATGAGCAGTTCTTC.